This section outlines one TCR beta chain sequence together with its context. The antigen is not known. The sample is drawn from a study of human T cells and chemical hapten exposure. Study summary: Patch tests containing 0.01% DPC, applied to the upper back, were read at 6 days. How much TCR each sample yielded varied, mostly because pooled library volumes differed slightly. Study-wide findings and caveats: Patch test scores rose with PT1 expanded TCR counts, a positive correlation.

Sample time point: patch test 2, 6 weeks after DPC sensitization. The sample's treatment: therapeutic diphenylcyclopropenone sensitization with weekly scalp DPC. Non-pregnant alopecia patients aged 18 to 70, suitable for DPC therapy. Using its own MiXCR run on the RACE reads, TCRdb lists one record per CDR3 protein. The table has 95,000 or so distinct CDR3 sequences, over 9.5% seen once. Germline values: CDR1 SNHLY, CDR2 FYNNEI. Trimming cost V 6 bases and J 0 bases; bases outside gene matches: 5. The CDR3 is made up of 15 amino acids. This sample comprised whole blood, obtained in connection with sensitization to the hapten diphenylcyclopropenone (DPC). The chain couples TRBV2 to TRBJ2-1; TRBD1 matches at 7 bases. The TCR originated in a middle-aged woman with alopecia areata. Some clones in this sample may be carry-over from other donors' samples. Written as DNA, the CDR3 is TGTGCCAGCAGCGCTGACAGGGCCTCCTACAATGAGCAGTTCTTC. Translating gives CASSADRASYNEQFF.